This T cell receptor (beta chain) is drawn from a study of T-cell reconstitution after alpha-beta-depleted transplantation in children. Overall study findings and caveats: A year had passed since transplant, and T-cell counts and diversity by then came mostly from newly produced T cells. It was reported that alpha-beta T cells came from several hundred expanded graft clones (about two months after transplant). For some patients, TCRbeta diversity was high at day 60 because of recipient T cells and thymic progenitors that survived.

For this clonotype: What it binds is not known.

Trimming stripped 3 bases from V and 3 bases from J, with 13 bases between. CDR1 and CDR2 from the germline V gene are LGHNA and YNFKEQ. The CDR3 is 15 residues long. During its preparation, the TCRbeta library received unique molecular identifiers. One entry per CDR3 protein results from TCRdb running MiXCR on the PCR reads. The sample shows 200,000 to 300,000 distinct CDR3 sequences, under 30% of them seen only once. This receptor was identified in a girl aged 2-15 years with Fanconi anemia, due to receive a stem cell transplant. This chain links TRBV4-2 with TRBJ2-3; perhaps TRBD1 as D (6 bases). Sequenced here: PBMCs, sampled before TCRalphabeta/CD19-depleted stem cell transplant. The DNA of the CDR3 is TGTGCCAGCAGCCATACTCACAGGGCTACAGATACGCAGTATTTT. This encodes CASSHTHRATDTQYF.